This T cell receptor (beta chain) is drawn from a study of human T cells and chemical hapten exposure. Across the whole study: TCR yields per sample varied mostly from small pooled library volume differences.

Time point specified: healthy volunteer bleed at 2 weeks. Total RNA was extracted from unfractionated whole blood. The CDR3 totals 15 residues. V gave up 4 bases and J gave up 4 bases, with 18 bases separating them. Germline-derived CDR1 and CDR2 are DFQATT and SNEGSKA (reference sequence). Findings and limits, study-wide: TCRs above 1 in 1000 frequency stayed constant with DPC sensitization.

By proportion, this clonotype is medium-sized (0.01 to 0.1%). Its antigen is currently unknown. Single cDNA molecules in the library carried unique molecular identifiers attached during preparation. Authors' processing steps: There were a median of around 96,000 TCRs per sample, with a range from about 23,224 to 690,600. TCRdb analysed the RACE reads with MiXCR anew, one entry per CDR3 protein. The V and J calls follow TCRdb's processing rather than the paper's. Among 25,000 to 35,000 distinct CDR3 sequences listed, 7.4% were seen once. The clonotype was recovered from a human donor in good health. Some clones in this sample may be carry-over from other donors' samples. Sequencing was performed on whole blood. The chain combines TRBV20-1 with TRBJ2-3; no reliable D call. This CDR3 reads CSANWAPSASDTQYF. The CDR3 nucleotides are TGCAGTGCTAATTGGGCACCTAGTGCCTCAGATACGCAGTATTTT.